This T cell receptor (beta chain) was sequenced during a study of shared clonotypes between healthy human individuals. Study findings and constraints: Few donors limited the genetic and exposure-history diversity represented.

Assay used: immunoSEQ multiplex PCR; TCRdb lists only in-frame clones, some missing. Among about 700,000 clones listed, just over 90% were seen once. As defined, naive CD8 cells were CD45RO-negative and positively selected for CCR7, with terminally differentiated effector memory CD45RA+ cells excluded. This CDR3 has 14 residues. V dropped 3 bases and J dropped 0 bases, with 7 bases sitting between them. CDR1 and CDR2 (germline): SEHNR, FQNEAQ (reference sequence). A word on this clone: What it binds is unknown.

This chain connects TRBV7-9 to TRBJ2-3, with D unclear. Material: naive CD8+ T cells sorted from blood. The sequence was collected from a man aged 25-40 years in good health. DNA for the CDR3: TGTGCCAGCAGCTTTGCAGGCAGCACAGATACGCAGTATTTT. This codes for CASSFAGSTDTQYF.